What follows are 2 T cell receptor beta chains derived from one specimen sequenced in a study of PD-1 blockade in classical Hodgkin lymphoma. Only in-frame clones appear in the TCRdb table, and some are missing; sequencing was by immunoSEQ multiplex PCR. The table shows more than 50,000 clones, with 70% to 75% occurring only once. With no exception, relapse followed autologous stem cell transplantation in all patients, and brentuximab vedotin exposure varied. Sequences were derived from peripheral blood mononuclear cells (PBMCs), sampled before the second cycle of nivolumab. The receptors shown here come from a human donor with classical Hodgkin lymphoma.

This chain connects TRBV10-2 to TRBJ2-7; 7 bases fit TRBD1. The trim removed 8 bases at V and 0 bases at J, leaving 7 bases unmatched. Germline loops: CDR1 WSHSY, CDR2 SAAADI. This CDR3 has 14 amino acids. The CDR3 nucleotides are TGCGCCAGCGGGTCGGGACAGAACTCCTACGAGCAGTACTTC. It codes for CASGSGQNSYEQYF.

The table lists this clone with a few counts. The V and J genes are TRBV11-3 and TRBJ2-3; D is possibly TRBD2 (5 bases). This CDR3 has 15 amino acids. With 8 bases removed from V and 6 bases from J, the gap between germline ends came to 21 bases. From germline, CDR1 is SGHNT and CDR2 YENEEA. CDR3 coding DNA: TGTGCCAGCGGATATACGGTGGACTTTGTGGATACGCAGTATTTT. This translates into CASGYTVDFVDTQYF.